A selection of T cell receptor beta chains follows, all from one sample in a study of shared clonotypes between healthy human individuals. Libraries were prepared by immunoSEQ multiplex PCR; TCRdb keeps only in-frame clonotypes and omits some of them. The top ten clones hold roughly 1.4% of a sample with about 1 million clones, around 74% of them seen once. Sequencing input: memory CD4+ T cells sorted from blood. These receptors all stem from a man between 18 and 29 years old in good health. CDR3s include the opening cysteine and the closing phenylalanine or tryptophan.

j_gene: TRBJ1-6; v_gene: TRBV5-6; CDR3aa: CASSFGQGQNSPLHF
j_gene: TRBJ2-7; v_gene: TRBV21-1; CDR3aa: CASSKDGAGGPYEQYF
j_gene: TRBJ2-7; v_gene: TRBV11-2; CDR3aa: CASSVRRDYEQYF
j_gene: TRBJ1-2; v_gene: TRBV7-9; CDR3aa: CATVGGQAAGVYTF
j_gene: TRBJ2-1; v_gene: TRBV30; CDR3aa: CAWSSSWTSGAYNEQFF
j_gene: TRBJ2-7; v_gene: TRBV10-3; CDR3aa: CAISEGGKNRPEQYF
j_gene: TRBJ2-5; v_gene: TRBV2; CDR3aa: CASSEVTQYF
j_gene: TRBJ2-7; v_gene: TRBV18; CDR3aa: CASSPPNRVSYEQYF
j_gene: TRBJ1-2; v_gene: TRBV7-9; CDR3aa: CASSRRQTLNYGYTF
j_gene: TRBJ2-5; v_gene: TRBV7-3; CDR3aa: CASSLTGTNQETQYF
j_gene: TRBJ2-4; v_gene: TRBV7-2; CDR3aa: CASSLALAGVGIQYF
j_gene: TRBJ2-4; v_gene: TRBV29-1; CDR3aa: CSVGTGTGGNIQYF
j_gene: TRBJ2-2; v_gene: TRBV6-1; CDR3aa: CASRGTAESGELFF
j_gene: TRBJ2-3; v_gene: TRBV20-1; CDR3aa: CSGQAGDTQYF
j_gene: TRBJ1-6; v_gene: TRBV27; CDR3aa: CASSPGTSAPLHF
j_gene: TRBJ1-1; v_gene: TRBV6-7; CDR3aa: CASSYQFTGGMNTEAFF
j_gene: TRBJ1-1; v_gene: TRBV27; CDR3aa: CASSRLGHTEAFF
j_gene: TRBJ2-3; v_gene: TRBV5-6; CDR3aa: CASSRATQRESTDTQYF
j_gene: TRBJ2-4; v_gene: TRBV28; CDR3aa: CASSDSRETKNIQYF
j_gene: TRBJ2-5; v_gene: TRBV6-1; CDR3aa: CASSEVTSGGVGETQYF
j_gene: TRBJ2-1; v_gene: TRBV7-2; CDR3aa: CASSLAGSGNLEQFF
j_gene: TRBJ1-1; v_gene: TRBV19; CDR3aa: CASRTKNTEAFF
j_gene: TRBJ1-3; v_gene: TRBV9; CDR3aa: CASRQGLGGNTIYF
j_gene: TRBJ1-2; v_gene: TRBV9; CDR3aa: CASSGGIFSGTNYGYTF
j_gene: TRBJ1-2; v_gene: TRBV4-3; CDR3aa: CASSQVAGSEAYGYTF
j_gene: TRBJ1-1; v_gene: TRBV7-8; CDR3aa: CASSLGTGGMNTEAFF
j_gene: TRBJ2-5; v_gene: TRBV7-2; CDR3aa: CASSRGAGLGETQYF
j_gene: TRBJ1-2; v_gene: TRBV6-1; CDR3aa: CASSERARTNYGYTF
j_gene: TRBJ1-1; v_gene: TRBV6-5; CDR3aa: CASMVSPNTEAFF
j_gene: TRBJ1-2; v_gene: TRBV7-2; CDR3aa: CASSQGARRWYGYTF
j_gene: TRBJ2-5; v_gene: TRBV7-2; CDR3aa: CASSLGLGRETQYF
j_gene: TRBJ1-1; v_gene: TRBV19; CDR3aa: CASLSTRDGADTEAFF
j_gene: TRBJ2-2; v_gene: TRBV10-1; CDR3aa: CATNAGTGGTGELFF
j_gene: TRBJ2-1; v_gene: TRBV7-2; CDR3aa: CASSLNRENEQFF
j_gene: TRBJ2-7; v_gene: TRBV7-8; CDR3aa: CASSAGTALYEQYF
j_gene: TRBJ1-1; v_gene: TRBV21-1; CDR3aa: CASSPQGRVRAFF
j_gene: TRBJ1-1; v_gene: TRBV5-1; CDR3aa: CASRRQGRDTEAFF
j_gene: TRBJ1-6; v_gene: TRBV9; CDR3aa: CASSVAPGRNYNSPLHF
j_gene: TRBJ1-1; v_gene: TRBV5-1; CDR3aa: CASSLAGPINQAFF
j_gene: TRBJ1-6; v_gene: TRBV30; CDR3aa: CAWQSSYNSPLHF
j_gene: TRBJ1-2; v_gene: TRBV2; CDR3aa: CASSERQGSGYTF
j_gene: TRBJ2-7; v_gene: TRBV18; CDR3aa: CASSRSGTSGSYEQYF
j_gene: TRBJ1-6; v_gene: TRBV28; CDR3aa: CASSVSGVGNSPLHF
j_gene: TRBJ1-2; v_gene: TRBV6-1; CDR3aa: CASRSLNYGYTF
j_gene: TRBJ1-4; v_gene: TRBV30; CDR3aa: CAWTLGGSGGEKLFF
j_gene: TRBJ2-6; v_gene: TRBV29-1; CDR3aa: CSVQENSGANVLTF
j_gene: TRBJ2-7; v_gene: TRBV19; CDR3aa: CASSIEAGGPPYEQYF
j_gene: TRBJ2-1; v_gene: TRBV28; CDR3aa: CASSQGGTSNNEQFF
j_gene: TRBJ2-5; v_gene: TRBV7-9; CDR3aa: CASSSRTSGWRVDF
j_gene: TRBJ1-6; v_gene: TRBV30; CDR3aa: CAWSVYNTGDSPLHF
j_gene: TRBJ2-7; v_gene: TRBV10-3; CDR3aa: CAISAIDSSAYEQYF
j_gene: TRBJ2-2; v_gene: TRBV7-2; CDR3aa: CASSPSGLAGRTGELFF